This is a list of T cell receptor beta chains from one sample in a study of cytomegalovirus exposure and HLA in healthy donors. Clones were sequenced by immunoSEQ multiplex PCR, and TCRdb holds only the in-frame ones, with some missing. This sample carries some 170,000 clones, less than 90% of them seen once, and the ten largest clones take roughly 4%. Input material: PBMCs. These receptors all come from a man aged 50-59 years in good health and CMV-seropositive. CDR3s include the opening cysteine and the closing phenylalanine or tryptophan. D genes are given only for firm matches. Some rows have no size entry. The others give once, few or many, or a class for an expanded clone.

cdr3_length: 16; j_call: TRBJ2-5; v_call: TRBV10-3; clone_size: .; d_call: TRBD2; cdr3_nt: TGTGCCATCAGTGAGGAGGGTAGCGGGGGCCAAGAGACCCAGTACTTC; cdr3_aa: CAISEEGSGGQETQYF
cdr3_length: 14; j_call: TRBJ2-7; v_call: TRBV6-6; clone_size: .; d_call: TRBD2; cdr3_nt: TGTGCCAGCAGTCCGGGACTAGCGGGGTACGAGCAGTACTTC; cdr3_aa: CASSPGLAGYEQYF
cdr3_length: 16; j_call: TRBJ1-1; v_call: TRBV28; clone_size: once; d_call: TRBD1; cdr3_nt: TGTGCCAGCGGCTCCGGGACAGGGATGTTGAACACTGAAGCTTTCTTT; cdr3_aa: CASGSGTGMLNTEAFF
cdr3_length: 13; j_call: TRBJ1-1; v_call: TRBV30; clone_size: .; d_call: .; cdr3_nt: TGTGCCTGGAGTGCAGGCGGGGGCACTGAAGCTTTCTTT; cdr3_aa: CAWSAGGGTEAFF
cdr3_length: 15; j_call: TRBJ2-2; v_call: TRBV7-2; clone_size: .; d_call: .; cdr3_nt: TGTGCCAGCAGTTTCCAGGGTGGGAACACCGGGGAGCTGTTTTTT; cdr3_aa: CASSFQGGNTGELFF
cdr3_length: 14; j_call: TRBJ2-1; v_call: TRBV6-5; clone_size: .; d_call: .; cdr3_nt: TGTGCCAGCAGTAACGGACTGACGTCCAATGAGCAGTTCTTC; cdr3_aa: CASSNGLTSNEQFF
cdr3_length: 20; j_call: TRBJ2-5; v_call: TRBV30; clone_size: .; d_call: TRBD2; cdr3_nt: TGTGCCTGGGGTTCACGCGGCGGGCTAGCGGCAATTGTAGGGTCAGAGACCCAGTACTTC; cdr3_aa: CAWGSRGGLAAIVGSETQYF
cdr3_length: 17; j_call: TRBJ1-6; v_call: TRBV27; clone_size: .; d_call: .; cdr3_nt: TGTGCCAGCAGTCCCAAATCAAAGACACATTATAATTCACCCCTCCACTTT; cdr3_aa: CASSPKSKTHYNSPLHF
cdr3_length: 19; j_call: TRBJ2-3; v_call: TRBV5-1; clone_size: .; d_call: TRBD2; cdr3_nt: TGCGCCAGCAGCTCCCTAGCGGGGGTACCCGGCCGCAGCACAGATACGCAGTATTTT; cdr3_aa: CASSSLAGVPGRSTDTQYF
cdr3_length: 14; j_call: TRBJ2-5; v_call: TRBV4-2; clone_size: .; d_call: .; cdr3_nt: TGTGCCAGCAGCCAAGTGAGGTTTGGGGAGACCCAGTACTTC; cdr3_aa: CASSQVRFGETQYF
cdr3_length: 15; j_call: TRBJ2-3; v_call: TRBV6-4; clone_size: .; d_call: TRBD2; cdr3_nt: TGTGCCAGCAGTATGCTAGCGGGGAACACAGATACGCAGTATTTT; cdr3_aa: CASSMLAGNTDTQYF
cdr3_length: 13; j_call: TRBJ2-1; v_call: TRBV6-4; clone_size: .; d_call: TRBD2; cdr3_nt: TGTGCCAGCAGCAAGACTAGCTTCGATGAGCAGTTCTTC; cdr3_aa: CASSKTSFDEQFF
cdr3_length: 17; j_call: TRBJ2-3; v_call: TRBV5-1; clone_size: .; d_call: TRBD2; cdr3_nt: TGCGCCAGCAGCTTGAGAACTAGCGGGAGGGAAACAGATACGCAGTATTTT; cdr3_aa: CASSLRTSGRETDTQYF
cdr3_length: 17; j_call: TRBJ2-3; v_call: TRBV19; clone_size: .; d_call: .; cdr3_nt: TGTGCCAGTAGTATAGGAGGTGGGAGCCGGGGGACAGATACGCAGTATTTT; cdr3_aa: CASSIGGGSRGTDTQYF
cdr3_length: 15; j_call: TRBJ2-5; v_call: TRBV27; clone_size: .; d_call: TRBD2; cdr3_nt: TGTGCCAGCAGTTTAGGGGGGGGAGGCCAAGAGACCCAGTACTTC; cdr3_aa: CASSLGGGGQETQYF
cdr3_length: 15; j_call: TRBJ2-7; v_call: TRBV5-1; clone_size: .; d_call: .; cdr3_nt: TGCGCCAGCAGCCCGAGCGCAGCCGGCGGTTACGAGCAGTACTTC; cdr3_aa: CASSPSAAGGYEQYF
cdr3_length: 16; j_call: TRBJ2-7; v_call: TRBV7-8; clone_size: .; d_call: TRBD2; cdr3_nt: TGTGCCAGCAGCTTAGGAGGGACTAGCCTCTCCTACGAGCAGTACTTC; cdr3_aa: CASSLGGTSLSYEQYF
cdr3_length: 14; j_call: TRBJ2-3; v_call: TRBV5-1; clone_size: .; d_call: .; cdr3_nt: TGCGCCAGCAGCTTGGTGTCAGGGACAGATACGCAGTATTTT; cdr3_aa: CASSLVSGTDTQYF
cdr3_length: 15; j_call: TRBJ2-1; v_call: TRBV5-1; clone_size: .; d_call: TRBD1; cdr3_nt: TGCGCCAGCAGTCGGACCGGGACAGGGGCGCCTCGGCAGTTCTTC; cdr3_aa: CASSRTGTGAPRQFF
cdr3_length: 15; j_call: TRBJ1-2; v_call: TRBV9; clone_size: once; d_call: TRBD1; cdr3_nt: TGTGCCAGCAGCGGAACAGGGGCCGGAATTATTGGCTACACCTTC; cdr3_aa: CASSGTGAGIIGYTF
cdr3_length: 14; j_call: TRBJ2-3; v_call: TRBV7-3; clone_size: .; d_call: TRBD2; cdr3_nt: TGTGCCAGCAGCGCAACTAGCGGTACAGATACGCAGTATTTT; cdr3_aa: CASSATSGTDTQYF
cdr3_length: 14; j_call: TRBJ2-5; v_call: TRBV7-2; clone_size: .; d_call: TRBD1; cdr3_nt: TGTGCCAGCAGCTTAGGAGGGGGCTTAGAGACCCAGTACTTC; cdr3_aa: CASSLGGGLETQYF
cdr3_length: 17; j_call: TRBJ2-7; v_call: TRBV21-1; clone_size: .; d_call: .; cdr3_nt: TGTGCCAGCAGGCAAAGCGGGCGGACAGGGGGAGGTTACGAGCAGTACTTC; cdr3_aa: CASRQSGRTGGGYEQYF
cdr3_length: 15; j_call: TRBJ2-7; v_call: TRBV7-2; clone_size: .; d_call: .; cdr3_nt: TGTGCCAGCAGCTACAAGGGGGAGAGCTCCTACGAGCAGTACTTC; cdr3_aa: CASSYKGESSYEQYF
cdr3_length: 11; j_call: TRBJ2-7; v_call: TRBV12-1; clone_size: .; d_call: .; cdr3_nt: TGTGCCAGCAGCTGGCCCTACGAGCAGTACTTC; cdr3_aa: CASSWPYEQYF
cdr3_length: 16; j_call: TRBJ1-1; v_call: TRBV7-9; clone_size: .; d_call: TRBD1; cdr3_nt: TGTGCCAGCAGCTTGGGACAGTACCCTATGAACACTGAAGCTTTCTTT; cdr3_aa: CASSLGQYPMNTEAFF
cdr3_length: 13; j_call: TRBJ1-5; v_call: TRBV2; clone_size: .; d_call: .; cdr3_nt: TGTGCCAGCAGTATGGACACCGCTCAGCCCCAGCATTTT; cdr3_aa: CASSMDTAQPQHF
cdr3_length: 13; j_call: TRBJ1-5; v_call: TRBV5-4; clone_size: few; d_call: .; cdr3_nt: TGTGCCAGCAGCTTGGAGGCGGGGGCGCCCCAGCATTTT; cdr3_aa: CASSLEAGAPQHF
cdr3_length: 15; j_call: TRBJ2-7; v_call: TRBV27; clone_size: .; d_call: TRBD2; cdr3_nt: TGTGCCAGCAGTCTTACCCGGACTAGCGGCTACGAGCAGTACTTC; cdr3_aa: CASSLTRTSGYEQYF
cdr3_length: 17; j_call: TRBJ2-2; v_call: TRBV5-1; clone_size: .; d_call: TRBD2; cdr3_nt: TGCGCCAGCAGCTTCGGACTAGCGGGATTAGTCACCGGGGAGCTGTTTTTT; cdr3_aa: CASSFGLAGLVTGELFF
cdr3_length: 14; j_call: TRBJ2-3; v_call: TRBV5-1; clone_size: .; d_call: TRBD2; cdr3_nt: TGCGCCAGCAGTACGGGACTAGGGACAGATACGCAGTATTTT; cdr3_aa: CASSTGLGTDTQYF
cdr3_length: 14; j_call: TRBJ1-2; v_call: TRBV6-5; clone_size: .; d_call: .; cdr3_nt: TGTGCCAGCAGTTACTCCGAGGCTAACTATGGCTACACCTTC; cdr3_aa: CASSYSEANYGYTF
cdr3_length: 15; j_call: TRBJ2-3; v_call: TRBV14; clone_size: .; d_call: TRBD2; cdr3_nt: TGTGCCAGCAGCCCCGGGACTAGCGGACCAGATACGCAGTATTTT; cdr3_aa: CASSPGTSGPDTQYF
cdr3_length: 15; j_call: TRBJ2-6; v_call: TRBV6-1; clone_size: few; d_call: TRBD1; cdr3_nt: TGTGCCAGCAGGGACAGGGTGTCTGGGGCCAACGTCCTGACTTTC; cdr3_aa: CASRDRVSGANVLTF
cdr3_length: 18; j_call: TRBJ2-3; v_call: TRBV21-1; clone_size: .; d_call: .; cdr3_nt: TGTGCCAGCAGCAAAGGTCGTCGGGGTGGTAACTGCACAGATACGCAGTATTTT; cdr3_aa: CASSKGRRGGNCTDTQYF
cdr3_length: 15; j_call: TRBJ1-1; v_call: TRBV5-1; clone_size: .; d_call: .; cdr3_nt: TGCGCCAGCAGCTTGACAGGGACCATGAACACTGAAGCTTTCTTT; cdr3_aa: CASSLTGTMNTEAFF
cdr3_length: 15; j_call: TRBJ2-7; v_call: TRBV7-9; clone_size: .; d_call: .; cdr3_nt: TGTGCCAGCAGCTCAGGACTGGTTCGTTTCTACGAGCAGTACTTC; cdr3_aa: CASSSGLVRFYEQYF
cdr3_length: 15; j_call: TRBJ2-7; v_call: TRBV4-1; clone_size: once; d_call: .; cdr3_nt: TGCGCCAGCAGCCAGGCGGACAGTTTTGCCTACGAGCAGTACTTC; cdr3_aa: CASSQADSFAYEQYF
cdr3_length: 18; j_call: TRBJ2-2; v_call: TRBV5-1; clone_size: .; d_call: TRBD2; cdr3_nt: TGCGCCAGCAGCTTTCGTACTAGCGGGGCGGTGAGAACCGGGGAGCTGTTTTTT; cdr3_aa: CASSFRTSGAVRTGELFF
cdr3_length: 13; j_call: TRBJ2-5; v_call: TRBV27; clone_size: .; d_call: .; cdr3_nt: TGTGCCAGCAGATCCCGGGACAAAGAGACCCAGTACTTC; cdr3_aa: CASRSRDKETQYF
cdr3_length: 14; j_call: TRBJ2-7; v_call: TRBV7-9; clone_size: .; d_call: TRBD2; cdr3_nt: TGTGCCAGCAGGAGGAGCGGGGGGGCCCACGAGCAGTACTTC; cdr3_aa: CASRRSGGAHEQYF
cdr3_length: 14; j_call: TRBJ1-3; v_call: TRBV7-2; clone_size: .; d_call: .; cdr3_nt: TGTGCCAGCAGGCGTACAGCATCTGGAAACACCATATATTTT; cdr3_aa: CASRRTASGNTIYF
cdr3_length: 16; j_call: TRBJ2-1; v_call: TRBV10-2; clone_size: .; d_call: TRBD2; cdr3_nt: TGCGCCAGCAGTGACGCGGGAGGGCCCCCCTACAATGAGCAGTTCTTC; cdr3_aa: CASSDAGGPPYNEQFF